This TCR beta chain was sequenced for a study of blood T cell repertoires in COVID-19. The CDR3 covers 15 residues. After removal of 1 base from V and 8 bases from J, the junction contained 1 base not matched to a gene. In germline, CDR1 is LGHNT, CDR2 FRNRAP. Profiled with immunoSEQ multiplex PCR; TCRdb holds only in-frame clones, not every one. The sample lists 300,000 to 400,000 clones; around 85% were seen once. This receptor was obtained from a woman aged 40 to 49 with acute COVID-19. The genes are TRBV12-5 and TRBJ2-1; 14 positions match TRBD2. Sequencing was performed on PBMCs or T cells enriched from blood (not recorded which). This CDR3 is CASGLGLAGGDEQFF. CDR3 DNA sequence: TGTGCTAGTGGTTTGGGACTAGCGGGAGGGGATGAGCAGTTCTTC. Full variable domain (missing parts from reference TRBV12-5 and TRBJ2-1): DARVTQTPRHKVTEMGQEVTMRCQPILGHNTVFWYRQTMMQGLELLAYFRNRAPLDDSGMPKDRFSAEMPDATLATLKIQPSEPRDSAVYFCASGLGLAGGDEQFFGPGTRLTVL.